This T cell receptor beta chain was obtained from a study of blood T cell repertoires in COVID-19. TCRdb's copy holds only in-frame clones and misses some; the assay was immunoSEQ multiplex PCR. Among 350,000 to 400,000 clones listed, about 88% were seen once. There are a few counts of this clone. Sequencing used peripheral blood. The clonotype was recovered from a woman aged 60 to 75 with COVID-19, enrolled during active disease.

The CDR3 coding sequence is TGTGCCAGCAGCCAAGGGGACAGCACGCCCCAGCATTTT. Protein sequence: CASSQGDSTPQHF. V usage is TRBV3-1 (or the pseudogene TRBV3-2) and J usage is TRBJ1-5, with 7 nucleotides matching TRBD1. The CDR3 loop spans 13 amino acids. J lost 9 bases, V lost 1 base, and 3 bases had no gene match. Looked up from germline, CDR1 is LGHDT and CDR2 is YNNKEL (reference sequence).